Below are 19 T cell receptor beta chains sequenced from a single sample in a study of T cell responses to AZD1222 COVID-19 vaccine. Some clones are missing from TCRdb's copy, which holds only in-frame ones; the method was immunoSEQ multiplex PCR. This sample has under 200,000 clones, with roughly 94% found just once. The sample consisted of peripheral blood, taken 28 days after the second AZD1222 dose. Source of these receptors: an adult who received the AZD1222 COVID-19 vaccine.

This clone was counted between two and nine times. CDR3: CASSRWDGGAFF. CDR3 DNA: TGTGCCAGCAGCCGTTGGGACGGAGGCGCTTTCTTT. The chain links TRBV11-2 to TRBJ1-1, with a possible D match to TRBD1 (5 bases). The CDR3 extends over 12 amino acids. The V gene's germline CDR1 is SGHAT and CDR2 FQNNGV. The V end lost 5 bases, the J end lost 11 bases, and 15 bases lay between the germline ends.

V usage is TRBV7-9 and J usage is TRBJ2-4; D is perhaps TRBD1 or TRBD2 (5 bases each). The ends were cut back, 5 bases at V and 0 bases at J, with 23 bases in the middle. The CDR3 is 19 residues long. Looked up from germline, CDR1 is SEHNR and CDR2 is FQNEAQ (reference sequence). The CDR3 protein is CASSPPLIGTELAKNIQYF. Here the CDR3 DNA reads TGTGCCAGCAGCCCCCCGCTTATAGGGACGGAACTAGCCAAAAACATTCAGTACTTC.

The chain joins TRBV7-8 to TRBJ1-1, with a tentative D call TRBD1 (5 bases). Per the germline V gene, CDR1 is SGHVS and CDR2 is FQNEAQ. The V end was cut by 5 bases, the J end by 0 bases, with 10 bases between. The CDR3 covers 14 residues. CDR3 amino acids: CASSPGTLNTEAFF. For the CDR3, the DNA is TGTGCCAGCAGCCCAGGGACTCTGAACACTGAAGCTTTCTTT.

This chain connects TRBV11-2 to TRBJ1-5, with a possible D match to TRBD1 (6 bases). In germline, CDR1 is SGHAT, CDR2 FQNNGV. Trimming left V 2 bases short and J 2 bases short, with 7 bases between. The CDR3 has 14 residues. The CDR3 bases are TGTGCCAGCAGCTTATCAGGGGGCAATCAGCCCCAGCATTTT. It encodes CASSLSGGNQPQHF.

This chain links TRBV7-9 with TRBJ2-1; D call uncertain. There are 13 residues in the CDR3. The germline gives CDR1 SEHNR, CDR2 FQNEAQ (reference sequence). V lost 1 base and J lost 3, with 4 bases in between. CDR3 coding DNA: TGTGCCAGCAGCTTAGACGGCTACAATGAGCAGTTCTTC. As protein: CASSLDGYNEQFF. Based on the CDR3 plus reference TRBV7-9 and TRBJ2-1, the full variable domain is DTGVSQNPRHKITKRGQNVTFRCDPISEHNRLYWYRQTLGQGPEFLTYFQNEAQLEKSRLLSDRFSAERPKGSFSTLEIQRTEQGDSAMYLCASSLDGYNEQFFGPGTRLTVL.

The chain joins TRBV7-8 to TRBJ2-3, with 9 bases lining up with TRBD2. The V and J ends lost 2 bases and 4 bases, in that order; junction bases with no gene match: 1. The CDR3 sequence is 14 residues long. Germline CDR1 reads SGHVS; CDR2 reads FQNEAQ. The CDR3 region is CASSLLAGSDTQYF. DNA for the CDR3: TGTGCCAGCAGCTTACTAGCGGGGTCAGATACGCAGTATTTT.

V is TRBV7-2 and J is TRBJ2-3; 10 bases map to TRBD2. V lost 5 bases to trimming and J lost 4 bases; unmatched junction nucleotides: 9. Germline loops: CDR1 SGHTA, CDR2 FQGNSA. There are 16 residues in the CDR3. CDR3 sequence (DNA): TGTGCCAGCAGCACCAGACTAGCGGGCAAATCAGATACGCAGTATTTT. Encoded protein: CASSTRLAGKSDTQYF.

Here the CDR3 DNA reads TGTGCCAGCAGCGCACCGTGGTCCTACGAGCAGTACTTC. Translation: CASSAPWSYEQYF. The J gene is TRBJ2-7, the V gene TRBV7-9; no reliable D call. Trimming took off 5 bases at V and 1 base at J, with 9 bases between the two ends. Germline-derived CDR1 and CDR2 are SEHNR and FQNEAQ (reference sequence). The CDR3 is 13 amino acids. Full variable domain (missing parts from reference TRBV7-9 and TRBJ2-7): DTGVSQNPRHKITKRGQNVTFRCDPISEHNRLYWYRQTLGQGPEFLTYFQNEAQLEKSRLLSDRFSAERPKGSFSTLEIQRTEQGDSAMYLCASSAPWSYEQYFGPGTRLTVT.

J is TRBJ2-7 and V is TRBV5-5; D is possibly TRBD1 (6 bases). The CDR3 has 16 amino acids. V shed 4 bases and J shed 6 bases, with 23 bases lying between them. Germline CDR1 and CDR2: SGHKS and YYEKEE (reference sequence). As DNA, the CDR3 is TGTGCCAGCAGCCCACAGATAGGCAGGGGATTCGGCGAGCAGTACTTC. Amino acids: CASSPQIGRGFGEQYF.

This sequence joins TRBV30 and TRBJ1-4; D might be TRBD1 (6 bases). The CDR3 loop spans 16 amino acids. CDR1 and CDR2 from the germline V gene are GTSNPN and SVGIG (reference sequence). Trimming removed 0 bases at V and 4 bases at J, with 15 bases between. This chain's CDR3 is CAWSVDSRGINEKLFF. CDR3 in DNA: TGTGCCTGGAGTGTGGACAGCCGTGGTATTAATGAAAAACTGTTTTTT.

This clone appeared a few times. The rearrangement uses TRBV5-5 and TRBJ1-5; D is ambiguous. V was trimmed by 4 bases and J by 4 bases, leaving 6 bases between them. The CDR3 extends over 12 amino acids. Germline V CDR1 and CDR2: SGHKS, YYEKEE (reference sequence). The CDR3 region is CASSPLNQPQHF. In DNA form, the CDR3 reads TGTGCCAGCAGCCCGTTAAATCAGCCCCAGCATTTT.

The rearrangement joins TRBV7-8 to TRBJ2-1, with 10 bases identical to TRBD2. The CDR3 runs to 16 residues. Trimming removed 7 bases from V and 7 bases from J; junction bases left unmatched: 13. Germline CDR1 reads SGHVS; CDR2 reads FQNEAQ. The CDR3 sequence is CASTLLAGGGMNEQFF. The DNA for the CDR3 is TGTGCCAGCACCCTATTAGCGGGGGGAGGGATGAATGAGCAGTTCTTC.

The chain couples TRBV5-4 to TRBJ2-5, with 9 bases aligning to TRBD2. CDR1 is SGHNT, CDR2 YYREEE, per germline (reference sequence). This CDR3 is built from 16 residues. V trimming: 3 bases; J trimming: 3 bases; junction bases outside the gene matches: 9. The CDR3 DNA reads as TGTGCCAGCAGCTCACCCGGGGTAGCGGGAGAAGAGACCCAGTACTTC. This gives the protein CASSSPGVAGEETQYF. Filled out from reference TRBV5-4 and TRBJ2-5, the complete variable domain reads ETGVTQSPTHLIKTRGQQVTLRCSSQSGHNTVSWYQQALGQGPQFIFQYYREEENGRGNFPPRFSGLQFPNYSSELNVNALELDDSALYLCASSSPGVAGEETQYFGPGTRLLVL.

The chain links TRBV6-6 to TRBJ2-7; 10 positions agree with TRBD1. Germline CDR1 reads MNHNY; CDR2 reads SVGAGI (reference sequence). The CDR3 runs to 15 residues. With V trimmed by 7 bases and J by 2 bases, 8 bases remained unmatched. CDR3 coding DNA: TGTGCCAGCAACCCCGGACAGGGGGTGGCCTACGAGCAGTACTTC. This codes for CASNPGQGVAYEQYF.

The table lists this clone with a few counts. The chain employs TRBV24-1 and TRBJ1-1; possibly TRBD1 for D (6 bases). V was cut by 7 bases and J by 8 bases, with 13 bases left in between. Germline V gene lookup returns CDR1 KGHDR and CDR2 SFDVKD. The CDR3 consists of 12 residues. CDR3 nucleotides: TGTGCCACCAGGGTAGAAACAGGGGAAGCTTTCTTT. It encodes CATRVETGEAFF.

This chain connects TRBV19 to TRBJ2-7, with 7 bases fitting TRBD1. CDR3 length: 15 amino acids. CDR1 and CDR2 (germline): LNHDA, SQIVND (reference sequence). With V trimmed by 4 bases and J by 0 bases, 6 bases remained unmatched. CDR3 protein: CASSSWTGSSYEQYF. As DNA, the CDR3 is TGTGCCAGTAGTAGTTGGACAGGCAGCTCCTACGAGCAGTACTTC.

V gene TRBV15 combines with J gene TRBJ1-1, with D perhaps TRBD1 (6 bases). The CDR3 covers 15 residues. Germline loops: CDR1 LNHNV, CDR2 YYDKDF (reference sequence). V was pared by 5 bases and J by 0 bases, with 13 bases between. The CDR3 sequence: CATSPPDRMNTEAFF. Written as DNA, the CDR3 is TGTGCCACCAGCCCTCCGGACAGAATGAACACTGAAGCTTTCTTT. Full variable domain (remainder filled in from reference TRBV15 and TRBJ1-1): DAMVIQNPRYQVTQFGKPVTLSCSQTLNHNVMYWYQQKSSQAPKLLFHYYDKDFNNEADTPDNFQSRRPNTSFCFLDIRSPGLGDTAMYLCATSPPDRMNTEAFFGQGTRLTVV.

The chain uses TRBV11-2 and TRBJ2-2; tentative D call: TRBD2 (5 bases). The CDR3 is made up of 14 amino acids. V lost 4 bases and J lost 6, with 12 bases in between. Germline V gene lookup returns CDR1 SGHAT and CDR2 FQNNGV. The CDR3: CASSSRRGPGELFF. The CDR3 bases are TGTGCCAGCAGCTCTCGGCGCGGGCCCGGGGAGCTGTTTTTT.

The CDR3 DNA reads TGTGCCAGTACACACGGGGGAGGGACGGCCTACAATGAGCAGTTCTTC. This encodes CASTHGGGTAYNEQFF. This chain connects TRBV19 to TRBJ2-1; 7 positions agree with TRBD2. Per the germline V gene, CDR1 is LNHDA and CDR2 is SQIVND (reference sequence). The CDR3 has 16 residues. J gave up 2 bases and V 7 bases, and 11 bases lay outside the gene matches.